This paragraph covers one TCR beta chain sequence. This record belongs to a study of T cell responses to AZD1222 COVID-19 vaccine. Generated by immunoSEQ multiplex PCR, the TCRdb table keeps only in-frame clones and is missing some. The data show fewer than 150,000 clones, 85% to 90% seen once. Trimming cost V 7 bases and J 6 bases, with 13 bases left between them. This CDR3 has 13 residues. The TCR was taken from an adult who received the AZD1222 COVID-19 vaccine. Material: peripheral blood, obtained 28 days after the second AZD1222 dose. The chain links TRBV12-3 or TRBV12-4 to TRBJ1-5; D is undetermined. The CDR3 sequence is CASTQPPGQPQHF. The CDR3 nucleotides are TGTGCCAGCACCCAACCCCCCGGTCAGCCCCAGCATTTT.